These 31 T cell receptor beta chains originate from one sample sequenced in a study of cytomegalovirus exposure and HLA in healthy donors. Primers: 60 Vbeta forward and 13 Jbeta reverse. Repertoires were generated with immunoSEQ multiplex PCR, while TCRdb's copy carries only in-frame clones and drops some. There are roughly 100,000 clones in the sample; more than 75% occur only once, and 5% to 6% lies in the top ten. Sequences were obtained from PBMCs. These receptors were collected from a young woman in good health and CMV-seropositive.

The J gene is TRBJ1-1, the V gene TRBV28, with a weak D call TRBD1 (6 bases). The CDR3 has 14 residues. CDR1 is MDHEN, CDR2 SYDVKM, per germline. Trimming took off 6 bases at V and 1 base at J, with 12 bases between the two ends. This chain's CDR3 is CASSSGAANTEAFF. CDR3 sequence (DNA): TGTGCCAGCAGCTCAGGGGCGGCGAACACTGAAGCTTTCTTT.

The chain recombines TRBV27 with TRBJ2-1; no clear D gene. V dropped 4 bases and J dropped 9 bases, with 10 bases sitting between them. This CDR3 comprises 12 residues. The V gene's germline CDR1 is MNHEY and CDR2 SMNVEV (reference sequence). The chain's CDR3 is CASSSMVAEQFF. Here the CDR3 DNA reads TGTGCCAGCAGTTCCATGGTGGCTGAGCAGTTCTTC.

The table lists this clone with a few counts. The V call is TRBV13, the J call TRBJ1-1, with TRBD1 matching over 7 bases. This CDR3 is built from 16 residues. Germline CDR1 and CDR2: PRHDT and FYEKMQ (reference sequence). Losses at the gene ends were 4 bases for V and 5 bases for J; bases not matched to a gene: 13. The CDR3 coding sequence is TGTGCCAGCAGCTCAATTGGGACAGCTGGGGGGACTGAAGCTTTCTTT. It encodes CASSSIGTAGGTEAFF. Drawing the rest from reference TRBV13 and TRBJ1-1, the complete variable domain is AAGVIQSPRHLIKEKRETATLKCYPIPRHDTVYWYQQGPGQDPQFLISFYEKMQSDKGSIPDRFSAQQFSDYHSELNMSSLELGDSALYFCASSSIGTAGGTEAFFGQGTRLTVV.

The chain employs TRBV6-5 and TRBJ2-7, with a tentative D call TRBD1 (5 bases). The germline V and J ends were trimmed by 3 bases and 2 bases, with 17 bases remaining between them. Germline CDR1 is MNHEY and CDR2 is SVGAGI. This CDR3 has 16 amino acids. DNA for the CDR3: TGTGCCAGCAGTTATTGGGGCACTCAGCAACCCTACGAGCAGTACTTC. As protein: CASSYWGTQQPYEQYF.

This chain uses TRBV18 with TRBJ2-1; 7 bases are a match to TRBD1. CDR1 KGHSH and CDR2 LQKENI come from the germline V gene. This CDR3 has 14 amino acids. Trimming removed 3 bases from V and 5 bases from J; junction bases left unmatched: 4. In nucleotides, the CDR3 is TGTGCCAGCTCACCGGGACAGACGAACAATGAGCAGTTCTTC. Encoded protein: CASSPGQTNNEQFF.

The CDR3 sequence is CASSTGEVWEKLFF. The CDR3 bases are TGTGCCAGCAGTACAGGGGAGGTGTGGGAAAAACTGTTTTTT. The rearrangement links TRBV6-1 to TRBJ1-4; 7 nucleotides agree with TRBD1. The CDR3 is 14 residues long. The V gene end was trimmed by 5 bases and the J gene end by 8 bases; junction bases not matched to a gene: 8. The germline gives CDR1 MNHNS, CDR2 SASEGT.

The rearrangement uses TRBV2 and TRBJ2-3, with 8 bases fitting TRBD2. V shed 1 base, J shed 2 bases, and the junction held 2 bases outside the gene matches. The germline gives CDR1 SNHLY, CDR2 FYNNEI. The CDR3 loop spans 15 amino acids. CDR3 DNA: TGTGCCAGCAGTGAAGGACTAGCGCTCACAGATACGCAGTATTTT. Protein: CASSEGLALTDTQYF.

The chain is built from TRBV6-5 and TRBJ2-1; 7 nucleotides align to TRBD2. Trimming removed 0 bases from V and 0 bases from J; junction bases left unmatched: 2. The germline V gene encodes CDR1 MNHEY and CDR2 SVGAGI. This CDR3 region has 16 residues. The CDR3 DNA reads as TGTGCCAGCAGTTACTCTAGCGGGTCCTCCTACAATGAGCAGTTCTTC. Its translation is CASSYSSGSSYNEQFF.

The rearrangement joins TRBV27 to TRBJ1-5; the match to TRBD1 covers 9 bases. Per germline, CDR1 MNHEY and CDR2 SMNVEV (reference sequence). CDR3 length: 14 amino acids. The ends lost 7 bases at V and 6 bases at J; junction bases unmatched: 7. The CDR3, as DNA: TGTGCCAGCAACAACAGGGGGCCCGGTCAGCCCCAGCATTTT. This translates into CASNNRGPGQPQHF.

The chain links TRBV5-1 to TRBJ2-1, with D tentatively TRBD2 (5 bases). The CDR3 totals 15 residues. The V gene lost 0 bases and the J gene lost 0 bases, with 7 bases spanning the gap. Germline V CDR1 and CDR2: SGHRS, YFSETQ. CDR3 protein: CASSLAGSSYNEQFF. The CDR3 DNA sequence: TGCGCCAGCAGCTTGGCTGGGAGCTCCTACAATGAGCAGTTCTTC.

The V and J genes are TRBV7-9 and TRBJ1-2, with D tentatively TRBD1 (6 bases). The CDR3 covers 15 residues. Germline values: CDR1 SEHNR, CDR2 FQNEAQ (reference sequence). The V end was cut by 5 bases, the J end by 6 bases, with 19 bases between. This chain's CDR3 is CASSRGGLSGDGYTF. CDR3 nucleotides: TGTGCCAGCAGCCGGGGGGGGCTCTCTGGCGATGGCTACACCTTC.

The V gene is TRBV11-3, the J gene TRBJ1-1; the match to TRBD1 covers 9 bases. The V gene end was trimmed by 1 base and the J gene end by 5 bases; junction bases not matched to a gene: 5. The CDR3 spans 15 residues. Germline assignment: CDR1 SGHNT and CDR2 YENEEA. CDR3 nucleotides: TGTGCCAGCAGCTTAGGCACAGGGGGCTGGACTGAAGCTTTCTTT. Protein sequence: CASSLGTGGWTEAFF.

The chain is built from TRBV6-5 and TRBJ1-1; no definite D call. Trimming left V 6 bases short and J 4 bases short, with 6 bases between. This CDR3 spans 11 amino acids. Looked up from germline, CDR1 is MNHEY and CDR2 is SVGAGI. Here the CDR3 reads CASRTSTEAFF. CDR3 in DNA: TGTGCCAGCAGAACTTCCACTGAAGCTTTCTTT.

The chain uses TRBV5-4 and TRBJ2-1, with 8 bases lining up with TRBD1. Germline CDR1 is SGHNT and CDR2 is YYREEE (reference sequence). The length of the CDR3 is 15 residues. V trimming: 4 bases; J trimming: 3 bases; junction bases outside the gene matches: 6. CDR3 bases: TGTGCCAGCAGCAGACAGGGGTCCTACTACAATGAGCAGTTCTTC. Protein sequence: CASSRQGSYYNEQFF.

This clone showed up just a few times. This chain links TRBV4-2 with TRBJ1-5, with 9 bases identical to TRBD1. CDR3 length: 15 amino acids. After removal of 4 bases from V and 7 bases from J, the junction contained 8 bases not matched to a gene. Germline V lookup: CDR1 LGHNA, CDR2 YNFKEQ. Written as DNA, the CDR3 is TGTGCCAGCAGCCCCGGGACAGGGAAAGGGCAGCCCCAGCATTTT. This codes for CASSPGTGKGQPQHF.

This rearrangement joins TRBV2 to TRBJ2-7; TRBD1 is a possible D gene (5 bases). Germline values: CDR1 SNHLY, CDR2 FYNNEI. The CDR3 runs to 14 residues. V was cut by 7 bases and J by 6 bases, with 19 bases left in between. The CDR3 loop reads CASKRDSLPLEQYF. The CDR3 nucleotides read TGTGCCAGCAAACGAGACAGCCTGCCCCTCGAGCAGTACTTC.

The chain carries TRBV7-9 and TRBJ1-5, with D possibly TRBD1 on 5 matching bases. Germline V gene lookup returns CDR1 SEHNR and CDR2 FQNEAQ (reference sequence). CDR3 length equals 14 residues. V shed 4 bases and J shed 7 bases, with 14 bases lying between them. The CDR3 spells CASSSGGFVQPQHF. CDR3 nucleotide sequence: TGTGCCAGCAGCTCTGGGGGGTTTGTGCAGCCCCAGCATTTT.

This clone was seen a few times. This chain links TRBV28 with TRBJ2-6; D possibly corresponds to TRBD2 (5 bases). Germline V gene sequence: CDR1 MDHEN, CDR2 SYDVKM. This CDR3 is 18 amino acids long. With 3 bases removed from V and 0 bases from J, the gap between germline ends came to 15 bases. In nucleotides, the CDR3 is TGTGCCAGCAGTTTTGGGAGTAGCGAGGACTCTGGGGCCAACGTCCTGACTTTC. Encoded protein: CASSFGSSEDSGANVLTF.

This sequence joins TRBV19 and TRBJ2-5, with 7 bases matching TRBD1. This CDR3 region has 14 residues. Germline CDR1 is LNHDA and CDR2 is SQIVND (reference sequence). J lost 5 bases, V lost 5 bases, and 8 bases had no gene match. CDR3 bases: TGTGCCAGTAGTGTGTGGGAAGGGGGCGAGACCCAGTACTTC. This gives the protein CASSVWEGGETQYF.

This clone was seen a handful of times. The DNA of the CDR3 is TGTGCCAGCAGCTTAGGGCTGGAGACCCAGTACTTC. Translation: CASSLGLETQYF. The J gene is TRBJ2-5, the V gene TRBV7-8; D remains ambiguous. Germline V lookup: CDR1 SGHVS, CDR2 FQNEAQ. The CDR3 consists of 12 residues. V was trimmed by 1 base and J by 5 bases, leaving 5 bases between them.

V is TRBV5-6 and J is TRBJ2-7; a possible D gene is TRBD1 (6 bases). V was pared by 4 bases and J by 3 bases, with 11 bases between. Germline CDR1 reads SGHDT; CDR2 reads YYEEEE. The CDR3 covers 13 residues. The CDR3 loop is CASSTGQIYEQYF. The CDR3 nucleotides are TGTGCCAGCAGCACAGGACAGATCTACGAGCAGTACTTC.

CDR3 coding DNA: TGTGCCAGCAGCTACCACCGACAGACGAACACCGGGGAGCTGTTTTTT. Amino acid sequence: CASSYHRQTNTGELFF. This sequence joins TRBV9 and TRBJ2-2; the D gene is possibly TRBD1 (5 bases). Germline V lookup: CDR1 SGDLS, CDR2 YYNGEE. Trimming took 4 bases from V and 0 from J, leaving 13 bases between them. The CDR3 extends over 16 amino acids.

The chain employs TRBV30 and TRBJ1-5; D not resolved. V lost 3 bases to trimming and J lost 2 bases, with 14 bases between them. CDR1 and CDR2 (germline): GTSNPN, SVGIG (reference sequence). The CDR3 covers 15 residues. The CDR3 sequence is CAWSLQAFGNQPQHF. CDR3 sequence (DNA): TGTGCCTGGAGCCTGCAGGCGTTTGGCAATCAGCCCCAGCATTTT.

This clone was picked up a small number of times. The chain is built from TRBV7-9 and TRBJ1-3; possibly TRBD1 for D (6 bases). V was pared by 3 bases and J by 3 bases, with 9 bases between. The CDR3 runs to 14 residues. Germline V gene lookup returns CDR1 SEHNR and CDR2 FQNEAQ (reference sequence). Written as DNA, the CDR3 is TGTGCCAGCAGCTTTTCAGGGGTTGGAAACACCATATATTTT. This encodes CASSFSGVGNTIYF.

This rearrangement joins TRBV4-1 to TRBJ1-2; 8 bases are shared with TRBD1. The CDR3 covers 14 residues. The V and J ends lost 1 base and 7 bases, in that order; junction bases with no gene match: 5. Germline CDR1 and CDR2: MGHRA and YSYEKL. The CDR3 loop is CASSQGPGGFGYTF. The CDR3 DNA reads as TGCGCCAGCAGCCAAGGCCCAGGGGGCTTTGGCTACACCTTC.

V usage is TRBV6-1 and J usage is TRBJ2-3; 11 positions agree with TRBD2. V gave up 5 bases and J gave up 9 bases; unmatched junction bases: 10. CDR3 length: 15 amino acids. From germline, CDR1 is MNHNS and CDR2 SASEGT. In DNA, the CDR3 is TGTGCCAGCAGTCGGACCGGGACTAGCGGCTCCACGCAGTATTTT. Translation gives CASSRTGTSGSTQYF.

CDR3 in DNA: TGTGCCAGCAGTGACCAGGGGGCAAACACCATATATTTT. Its protein is CASSDQGANTIYF. This chain joins TRBV2 and TRBJ1-3; 8 bases align to TRBD1. Per germline, CDR1 SNHLY and CDR2 FYNNEI. Trimming at V came to 3 bases and at J to 6 bases, leaving 1 base not matched to a gene. This CDR3 has 13 residues.

The genes are TRBV28 and TRBJ2-1, with TRBD2 matching 10 bases. V was clipped by 6 bases and J by 3 bases; unmatched bases: 5. The CDR3 is 15 amino acids. Germline V lookup: CDR1 MDHEN, CDR2 SYDVKM. For the CDR3, the DNA is TGTGCCAGCAGCCACGGACTAGCGGACTACAATGAGCAGTTCTTC. Protein sequence: CASSHGLADYNEQFF.

The gene calls are TRBV30 and TRBJ1-5; D uncertain. V was cut by 0 bases and J by 5 bases, with 14 bases left in between. There are 15 residues in the CDR3. Germline V gene lookup returns CDR1 GTSNPN and CDR2 SVGIG (reference sequence). For the CDR3, the DNA is TGTGCCTGGAGTGTTGACACCGAGTATGATCAGCCCCAGCATTTT. It translates to CAWSVDTEYDQPQHF.

This chain connects TRBV9 to TRBJ1-6; a possible D gene is TRBD1 (6 bases). Trimming took off 0 bases at V and 9 bases at J, with 13 bases between the two ends. The CDR3 length is 15 residues. Germline CDR1 reads SGDLS; CDR2 reads YYNGEE. This CDR3 reads CASSVAGRGVSPLHF. The CDR3 DNA follows: TGTGCCAGCAGCGTAGCCGGCAGGGGCGTTTCACCCCTCCACTTT.

The V call is TRBV5-1, the J call TRBJ2-1; 10 bases agree with TRBD2. V was pared by 2 bases and J by 6 bases, with 8 bases of the junction left unmatched. The germline CDR1 and CDR2 sequences are SGHRS and YFSETQ. The CDR3 is 16 amino acids. CDR3 region: CASSLTSGTQGNEQFF. As DNA, the CDR3 is TGCGCCAGCAGCTTAACTAGCGGGACCCAGGGCAATGAGCAGTTCTTC.